The 27 T cell receptor beta chains below come from one sample, sequenced in a study of early T cells in non-severe SARS-CoV-2 infection. One entry per CDR3 protein results from TCRdb running MiXCR on the 5' RACE reads. Of approximately 56,000 distinct CDR3 sequences listed, more than 9% are singletons. The material sequenced was whole blood. All receptors come from an adult who was a healthcare worker with PCR-confirmed SARS-CoV-2 infection or an uninfected control (not recorded which).

This clonotype has just a few counts. This chain connects TRBV5-4 to TRBJ1-1; possible D gene TRBD1, 6 bases. Trimming pared 4 bases from V and 1 base from J, leaving 17 bases between. From germline, CDR1 is SGHNT and CDR2 YYREEE (reference sequence). The CDR3 covers 16 residues. The CDR3 nucleotides read TGTGCCAGCAGCGGGAGACAGGCCCGTTCGAACACTGAAGCTTTCTTT. It encodes CASSGRQARSNTEAFF.

At least ten counts were recorded for this clonotype. This chain joins TRBV11-2 and TRBJ2-3; possible D gene TRBD1, 7 bases. Germline CDR1 and CDR2: SGHAT and FQNNGV. The germline V and J ends were trimmed by 0 bases and 5 bases, with 18 bases remaining between them. CDR3 length: 17 amino acids. CDR3 bases: TGTGCCAGCAGCTTAGAAGTGGGCAGGGGGGACAAAGATACGCAGTATTTT. This codes for CASSLEVGRGDKDTQYF.

This clonotype has ten or more counts. This sequence joins TRBV2 and TRBJ2-1, with 8 nucleotides matching TRBD2. Germline V gene data show CDR1 as SNHLY and CDR2 as FYNNEI. Trimming at V came to 3 bases and at J to 4 bases, leaving 5 bases not matched to a gene. This CDR3 has 15 residues. The CDR3 region has the DNA TGTGCCAGCAGTGAGGAACGGGAGGGGTACAATGAGCAGTTCTTC. It is translated as CASSEEREGYNEQFF. Combining the CDR3 with reference TRBV2 and TRBJ2-1 gives the whole variable domain EPEVTQTPSHQVTQMGQEVILRCVPISNHLYFYWYRQILGQKVEFLVSFYNNEISEKSEIFDDQFSVERPDGSNFTLKIRSTKLEDSAMYFCASSEEREGYNEQFFGPGTRLTVL.

The rearrangement links TRBV14 to TRBJ1-2; D remains ambiguous. The ends were cut back, 4 bases at V and 8 bases at J, with 20 bases in the middle. Germline CDR1 and CDR2: SGHDN and FVKESK. This CDR3 is 15 amino acids long. This CDR3 is CASSRVDSFFGGYTF. The CDR3 nucleotides are TGTGCCAGCAGCCGCGTTGACTCTTTTTTCGGGGGCTACACCTTC.

This clonotype was counted between two and nine times. The chain combines TRBV9 with TRBJ1-2; D perhaps matches TRBD1 (5 bases). The V gene's germline CDR1 is SGDLS and CDR2 YYNGEE. This CDR3 has 15 residues. V gave up 0 bases and J gave up 0 bases, with 9 bases separating them. The CDR3 reads CASSVVPGTNYGYTF. For the CDR3, the DNA is TGTGCCAGCAGCGTAGTCCCAGGGACTAACTATGGCTACACCTTC.

Many counts were recorded for this clonotype. The chain is built from TRBV20-1 and TRBJ1-6; 8 bases map to TRBD1. Losses at the gene ends were 0 bases for V and 6 bases for J; bases not matched to a gene: 4. The germline V gene has CDR1 DFQATT and CDR2 SNEGSKA (reference sequence). The CDR3 extends over 15 amino acids. CDR3 protein: CSARDRDRLNSPLHF. The CDR3 nucleotides are TGCAGTGCTAGAGATCGGGACAGGCTTAATTCACCCCTCCACTTT.

In its sample, this clonotype was seen a few times. This rearrangement joins TRBV21-1 to TRBJ2-4; TRBD1 was called by the table and not checked on the DNA. TRBV21-1 counts as a pseudogene. This CDR3 is 17 amino acids long. This CDR3 is CASSRGSRGKAKNIQYF. As DNA, the CDR3 is TGTGCCAGCAGCCGGGGCTCGAGGGGGAAAGCCAAAAACATTCAGTACTTC.

This clonotype was seen ten or more times. The chain uses TRBV18 and TRBJ2-7; 8 positions agree with TRBD1. The V gene's germline CDR1 is KGHSH and CDR2 LQKENI. V trimming: 1 base; J trimming: 7 bases; junction bases outside the gene matches: 9. The CDR3 length is 15 residues. CDR3 nucleotide sequence: TGTGCCAGCTCACCACGAGGGGACAGGATGAGTGAGCAGTACTTC. It yields the protein CASSPRGDRMSEQYF. The full variable domain, rest sourced from reference TRBV18 and TRBJ2-7, is NAGVMQNPRHLVRRRGQEARLRCSPMKGHSHVYWYRQLPEEGLKFMVYLQKENIIDESGMPKERFSAEFPKEGPSILRIQQVVRGDSAAYFCASSPRGDRMSEQYFGPGTRLTVT.

The table lists this clonotype with many counts. The chain has TRBV24-1 and TRBJ2-5; D is possibly TRBD1 (6 bases). Trimming took off 9 bases at V and 4 bases at J, with 14 bases between the two ends. Germline CDR1 is KGHDR and CDR2 is SFDVKD. The CDR3 is 13 residues long. The DNA of the CDR3 is TGTGCCACCTCACAGGGCCTACCAGAGACCCAGTACTTC. It encodes CATSQGLPETQYF.

The sample holds many counts of this clonotype. The rearrangement links TRBV6-1 to TRBJ2-7; D is uncertain. The CDR3 extends over 11 amino acids. Germline CDR1 and CDR2: MNHNS and SASEGT. V shed 1 base and J shed 6 bases, with 4 bases lying between them. The CDR3 DNA sequence: TGTGCCAGCAGTGAAGACACCGAGCAGTACTTC. It yields the protein CASSEDTEQYF.

The table lists this clonotype with many counts. The rearrangement uses TRBV28 and TRBJ1-2; 8 bases line up with TRBD1. The CDR3 has 16 residues. Germline CDR1 reads MDHEN; CDR2 reads SYDVKM. Germline trimming cut 3 bases from V and 5 bases from J; bases unmatched to any gene: 11. CDR3 residues: CASSFNDARQGYGYTF. The CDR3 DNA reads TGTGCCAGCAGTTTCAATGACGCGAGACAGGGGTATGGCTACACCTTC.

The sample holds many counts of this clonotype. The chain combines TRBV3-1 with TRBJ1-1; D might be TRBD1 (6 bases). Germline CDR1 LGHDT, CDR2 YNNKEL (reference sequence). The V and J ends lost 0 bases and 10 bases respectively, with 12 bases between them. CDR3 length: 13 residues. CDR3 sequence: CASSQDLDRTAFF. The CDR3 DNA reads TGTGCCAGCAGCCAAGATCTCGACAGGACAGCTTTCTTT.

There are a few counts of this clonotype. The gene calls are TRBV20-1 and TRBJ2-7, with 11 bases aligning to TRBD2. V gave up 7 bases and J gave up 3 bases; unmatched junction bases: 8. In germline, CDR1 is DFQATT, CDR2 SNEGSKA (reference sequence). The CDR3 totals 14 residues. The CDR3 protein is CSGAGTSGFYEQYF. CDR3 DNA: TGCAGTGGGGCCGGGACTAGCGGATTCTACGAGCAGTACTTC.

This clonotype was seen repeatedly, ten times or more. The chain has TRBV10-3 and TRBJ2-1; D gene uncertain. CDR1 and CDR2 from the germline V gene are ENHRY and SYGVKD. The germline V and J ends were trimmed by 3 bases and 2 bases, with 11 bases remaining between them. The CDR3 spans 15 residues. CDR3 in DNA: TGTGCCATCAGTGATTACCAGGTCCCCTACAATGAGCAGTTCTTC. It yields the protein CAISDYQVPYNEQFF.

This clonotype was seen repeatedly, ten times or more. V is TRBV7-2 and J is TRBJ2-2; a weak D match, TRBD2 (6 bases). Per the germline V gene, CDR1 is SGHTA and CDR2 is FQGNSA. The ends were cut back, 4 bases at V and 7 bases at J, with 19 bases in the middle. This CDR3 is built from 16 residues. The CDR3 nucleotides are TGTGCCAGCAGCTCCAGCCGGGGAGGACGGAACGGGGAGCTGTTTTTT. Translation gives CASSSSRGGRNGELFF.

In its sample, this clonotype was seen a few times. The chain recombines TRBV9 with TRBJ2-3; D could derive from TRBD1 or TRBD2 (6 bases each). The CDR3 loop spans 14 amino acids. Germline CDR1 is SGDLS and CDR2 is YYNGEE. V was shortened by 6 bases and J by 4 bases, with 15 bases between the two germline ends. In nucleotides, the CDR3 is TGTGCCAGCAACTCGGGGGCCAGCGCAGATACGCAGTATTTT. Its protein is CASNSGASADTQYF.

The chain uses TRBV2 and TRBJ2-3, with no clear D. The CDR3 is 11 residues long. CDR1 and CDR2 (germline): SNHLY, FYNNEI. Trimming took 7 bases from V and 6 from J, leaving 8 bases between them. CDR3 nucleotide sequence: TGTGCCAGCAACCGCCGGGATACGCAGTATTTT. Translation gives CASNRRDTQYF.

The V gene is TRBV29-1, the J gene TRBJ2-3; D gene ambiguous. Trimming shortened V by 2 bases and J by 2 bases, and 5 bases separated the two germline ends. The germline gives CDR1 SQVTM, CDR2 ANQGSEA. CDR3 size: 12 residues. CDR3 residues: CSVEPTTDTQYF. As DNA, the CDR3 is TGCAGCGTTGAACCGACCACAGATACGCAGTATTTT.

At least ten counts were recorded for this clonotype. The V and J genes are TRBV5-4 and TRBJ2-7, with 10 nucleotides matching TRBD2. There are 13 residues in the CDR3. V was pared by 7 bases and J by 6 bases, with 7 bases of the junction left unmatched. In germline, CDR1 is SGHNT, CDR2 YYREEE (reference sequence). CDR3: CASGTSEGGEQYF. CDR3 in DNA: TGTGCCAGCGGGACTAGCGAAGGCGGCGAGCAGTACTTC.

This clonotype came up many times. The chain employs TRBV3-1 and TRBJ1-5; D uncertain. This CDR3 is built from 13 residues. Trimming removed 3 bases from V and 2 bases from J, with 5 bases in between. Germline CDR1 reads LGHDT; CDR2 reads YNNKEL (reference sequence). CDR3 sequence (DNA): TGTGCCAGCAGCCATGAGGGCAATCAGCCCCAGCATTTT. This gives the protein CASSHEGNQPQHF.

This clonotype was detected a few times. This chain connects TRBV7-2 to TRBJ2-6; 9 bases agree with TRBD1. The CDR3 totals 17 residues. V shed 5 bases and J 0 bases; nucleotides not matched to a gene: 5. Looked up from germline, CDR1 is SGHTA and CDR2 is FQGNSA. The CDR3 loop is CASSLQGAGSGANVLTF. CDR3 DNA: TGTGCCAGCAGCCTACAGGGGGCTGGCTCTGGGGCCAACGTCCTGACTTTC.

This clonotype occurred many times. The chain couples TRBV19 to TRBJ1-5; tentative D call: TRBD1 (5 bases). CDR1 is LNHDA and CDR2 is SQIVND in the germline V gene (reference sequence). V was shortened by 6 bases and J by 0 bases, with 12 bases between the two germline ends. The length of the CDR3 is 15 residues. CDR3 nucleotide sequence: TGTGCCAGTAGAGAAGCCGGGACTAGCAATCAGCCCCAGCATTTT. It codes for CASREAGTSNQPQHF. The full variable domain, with the rest looked up from reference TRBV19 and TRBJ1-5, is DGGITQSPKYLFRKEGQNVTLSCEQNLNHDAMYWYRQDPGQGLRLIYYSQIVNDFQKGDIAEGYSVSREKKESFPLTVTSAQKNPTAFYLCASREAGTSNQPQHFGDGTRLSIL.

This clonotype has only a few counts. This chain uses TRBV6-5 with TRBJ1-3, with 8 positions matching TRBD1. Germline CDR1 MNHEY, CDR2 SVGAGI. The CDR3 is 18 amino acids. V lost 6 bases and J lost 0; bases outside the gene matches: 13. The CDR3 is CASSRRAPTGDSGNTIYF. DNA of the CDR3: TGTGCCAGCAGCCGAAGGGCCCCGACAGGGGACTCTGGAAACACCATATATTTT.

The chain combines TRBV10-3 with TRBJ2-7; possible D gene TRBD2, 6 bases. The germline CDR1 and CDR2 sequences are ENHRY and SYGVKD. The CDR3 contains 13 residues. V was pared by 4 bases and J by 5 bases, with 12 bases between. CDR3 DNA sequence: TGTGCCATCAGTGTGGGACCGGGGGACGAGCAGTACTTC. Translation: CAISVGPGDEQYF.

This clonotype was counted at least ten times. The chain joins TRBV20-1 to TRBJ1-4; D gene unclear. This CDR3 is built from 14 residues. V lost 0 bases and J lost 7, with 12 bases in between. Germline loops: CDR1 DFQATT, CDR2 SNEGSKA (reference sequence). The CDR3 reads CSARDIWSGEKLFF. CDR3 nucleotide sequence: TGCAGTGCTAGAGATATTTGGTCAGGTGAAAAACTGTTTTTT.

This clonotype was observed at least ten times. J is TRBJ2-7 and V is TRBV19, with TRBD1 as a possible D gene (6 bases). Germline V lookup: CDR1 LNHDA, CDR2 SQIVND (reference sequence). CDR3 length: 12 amino acids. The ends were cut back, 9 bases at V and 2 bases at J, with 11 bases in the middle. The chain's CDR3 is CASSTGPYEQYF. The CDR3 DNA sequence: TGTGCCAGCTCGACAGGCCCCTACGAGCAGTACTTC.

At least ten counts were recorded for this clonotype. V gene TRBV6-2 or TRBV6-3 combines with J gene TRBJ1-1; the match to TRBD1 covers 7 bases. Trimming removed 7 bases from V and 1 base from J; junction bases left unmatched: 15. Germline V gives CDR1 MNHEY, CDR2 SVGEGT. CDR3 length: 17 amino acids. This CDR3 is CASTSLGLGQENTEAFF. CDR3 sequence (DNA): TGTGCCAGCACGAGCCTGGGCTTAGGACAGGAGAACACTGAAGCTTTCTTT.